In its sample, the clone carrying this T cell receptor beta chain was seen once. The data were obtained in a study of T cell changes during pregnancy in multiple sclerosis. Germline CDR1 SGHRS, CDR2 YFSETQ. Germline trimming cut 3 bases from V and 5 bases from J; bases unmatched to any gene: 1. The CDR3 is 12 amino acids. Measured with immunoSEQ multiplex PCR; TCRdb has only the in-frame clones, and not every one. The repertoire holds approximately 60,000 clones, with about 90% as singletons. The sequencing here drew on peripheral blood, taken in the third trimester of pregnancy. The chain links TRBV5-1 to TRBJ1-2, with 7 bases matching TRBD1. The receptor was isolated from a female donor in good health, enrolled as a control in a pregnancy study. The CDR3 here is CASSWDRYGYTF. Here the CDR3 DNA reads TGCGCCAGCAGCTGGGACAGATATGGCTACACCTTC.